This T cell receptor beta chain was recovered during a study of blood T cells in healthy people across ages. This CDR3 comprises 17 residues. The V gene's germline CDR1 is MNHNS and CDR2 SASEGT. After removal of 9 bases from V and 4 bases from J, the junction contained 17 bases not matched to a gene. Primed by a sample-barcoded 5' primer and a J-beta primer mix, a second PCR proceeded for about 7 to 11 cycles. TCRdb redid the calling of the 5' RACE reads with MiXCR, one entry per CDR3 protein. In the table there are approximately 780,000 distinct CDR3 sequences, 20% to 30% of which are singletons. Study-level results: When one million T cells were used, diversity estimates were thought to be underestimates. PBMC samples, being unsorted, prevented any conclusive comparison of naive and antigen-experienced cells.

Of note for this clonotype: The antigen is undetermined.

The same sample was also studied in work on T cells of mothers and their children. That report notes: A few healthy Caucasian mothers gave samples, and so did their six children.

Sequenced sample: blood. The TCR originated in a boy between 10 and 17 years old in good health. The rearrangement uses TRBV6-1 and TRBJ2-5; TRBD2 aligns across 10 bases. The DNA of the CDR3 is TGTGCCAGGGCCGGGACTAGCGCAGGGGGCGGCCGAGAGACCCAGTACTTC. Amino acid sequence: CARAGTSAGGGRETQYF.